This T cell receptor beta chain was recovered during a study of blood T cells in healthy people across ages (dated by TCRdb to the mid-2010s). Context from the whole study: In model experiments, roughly one uniquely barcoded TCR beta cDNA molecule per two T cells was captured by template switching. The study measured age-related changes in TCR beta repertoire diversity using deep sequencing normalized with unique cDNA molecular identifiers. The donors were split into four age groups: young (average about 16 years), middle-aged (roughly 39), aged (over 55) and long-lived (over 80). To avoid experimental bias, donors of different ages were spread randomly across the sequencing lanes. For two donors (one aged 18 to 29 and one aged 80 or older), the study analyzed two additional independent replicas of 1 million unique cDNA reads from the same blood draw.

As concerns this clonotype: There is no known antigen for this receptor. There are no base qualities to consult, and no much larger clone falls within one base.

The roughly 39 donors, aged about 6 to 100 years, were systemically healthy Caucasian individuals from Russia. About 9.1 milliliters of peripheral blood were collected from each donor into EDTA-treated Vacutainer tubes. PBMCs were isolated by Ficoll-Paque density-gradient centrifugation, with at least 7 million obtained per sample. Trizol reagent was used to extract total RNA from the PBMCs, yielding at least 5.5 micrograms per sample. For every donor, flow cytometry on a PBMC aliquot measured the percentage of naive CD45RAhigh/CD27high T cells. Library preparation employed 5' RACE. The instrument given in TCRdb is Illumina HiSeq 2500. A second PCR of about 7 to 12 cycles was run with a J-beta primer mix and a sample-barcoded 5' primer. Each TCR beta cDNA molecule received a unique molecular identifier from a template-switch 5' adaptor carrying 12 random nucleotides. At least 2.5 million CDR3-containing paired-end reads were obtained from each sample. First-strand cDNA was synthesized from all RNA with the Mint cDNA synthesis kit, primed by a TRBC-specific oligonucleotide. After uracil-DNA glycosylase treatment, a first 18-cycle PCR used universal primers M1SS and BC2_uni_R on all cDNA. Processing in the source paper ran as follows. Normalization of each sample was performed by random selection of 1 million high-quality reads, each carrying a distinct molecular identifier. Reads with shared molecular identifiers were discarded instead of being binned into consensus sequences. MiTCR, run with a Q25 quality threshold and the strictest error-elimination algorithm, handled CDR3 identification, clonotype clustering and error correction. A nonparametric unseen species model with Euler transformation was used to estimate a lower bound on total TCR beta diversity. TCRdb reanalyzed the raw reads on its own, using fastp at Q25 for trimming and MiXCR for clone calling, and kept in-frame beta chains. Duplicate CDR3 protein sequences are folded into a single record with the most common DNA and genes. The V and J calls, along with clone size, are taken from TCRdb and not from the paper's own processing. For this sample the table gives approximately 1.5 million distinct CDR3 sequences, of which almost 35% were detected only once. The top ten clones comprise around 11% of the sample.

Study-level results and caveats: Donor CMV infection status was unknown, potentially confounding age-related changes in expanded clonotypes. Observed TCR beta diversity per million T cells fell roughly linearly with age, and a significant reduction was already apparent by age around 40. Observed TCR beta diversity correlated strongly with the percentage of naive T cells measured by flow cytometry. Compared with the aged group, more naive CD4+ T cells, fewer expanded clones and increased TCR diversity were shown by the long-lived group, suggesting age selection. Estimates of total diversity based on one million sequenced T cells were regarded as lower bounds and as underestimates. Bulk unsorted PBMC profiling prevented conclusive comparison of naive and antigen-experienced compartments.

Deletion took 4 bases off V and 2 bases off J, with a span of 12 bases between the germline ends. CDR1 and CDR2 are drawn from the germline V gene: LGHNA, YNFKEQ. Including cysteine and phenylalanine, the CDR3 has 14 amino acids. The retained sequence is limited to the CDR3, 42 bases, with the frame set at the first base. The chain was built from TRBV4-2 and TRBJ2-7, with TRBD1 tentatively as D gene (6 bases match). Sequenced sample: blood. The TCR originated in a woman in her thirties in good health. The bases read TGTGCCAGCAGCCCCCTTCGGGACACCTACGAGCAGTACTTC. Its translation is CASSPLRDTYEQYF.